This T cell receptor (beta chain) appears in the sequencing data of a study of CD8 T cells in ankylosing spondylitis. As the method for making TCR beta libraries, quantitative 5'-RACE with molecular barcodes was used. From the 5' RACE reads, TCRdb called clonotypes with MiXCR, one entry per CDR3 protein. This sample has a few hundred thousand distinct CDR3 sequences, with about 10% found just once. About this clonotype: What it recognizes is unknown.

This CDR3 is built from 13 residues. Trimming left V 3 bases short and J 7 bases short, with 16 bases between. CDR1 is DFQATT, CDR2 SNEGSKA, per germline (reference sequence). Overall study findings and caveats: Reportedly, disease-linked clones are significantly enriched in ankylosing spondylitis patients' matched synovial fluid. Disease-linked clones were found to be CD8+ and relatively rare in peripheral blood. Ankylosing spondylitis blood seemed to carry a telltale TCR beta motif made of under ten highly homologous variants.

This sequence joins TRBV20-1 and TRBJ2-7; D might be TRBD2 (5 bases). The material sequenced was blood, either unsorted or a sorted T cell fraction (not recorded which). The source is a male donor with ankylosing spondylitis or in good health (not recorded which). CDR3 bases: TGCAGTGCTAGGTCGGCGGGCGTCCAAGAGCAGTACTTC. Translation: CSARSAGVQEQYF.